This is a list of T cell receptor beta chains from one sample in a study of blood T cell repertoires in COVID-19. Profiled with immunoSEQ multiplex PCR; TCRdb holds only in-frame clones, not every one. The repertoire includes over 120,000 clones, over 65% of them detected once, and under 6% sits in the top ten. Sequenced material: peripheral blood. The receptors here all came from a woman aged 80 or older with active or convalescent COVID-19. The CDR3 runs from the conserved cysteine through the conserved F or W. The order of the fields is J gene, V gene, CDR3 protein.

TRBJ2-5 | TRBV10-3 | CAISEGSGGKETQYF
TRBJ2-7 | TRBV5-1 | CASSQVGTASYEQYF
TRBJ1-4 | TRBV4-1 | CASSQDSRLDGNEKLFF
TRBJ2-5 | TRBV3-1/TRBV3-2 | CASRQGGETQYF
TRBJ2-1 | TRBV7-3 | CASSLTSFGEQFF
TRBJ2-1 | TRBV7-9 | CASSLVGAPGTENNEQFF
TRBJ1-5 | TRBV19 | CASKTLLTGINQPQHF
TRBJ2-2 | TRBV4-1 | CASSQDYAGAGELFF
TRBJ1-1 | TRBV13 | CASSYRTGQNTEAFF
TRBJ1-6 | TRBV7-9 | CASSLETGRNSPLHF
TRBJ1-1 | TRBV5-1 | CASSWGQNTEAFF
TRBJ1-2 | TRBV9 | CASSVREYPNYGYTF
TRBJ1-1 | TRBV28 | CASREGATEAFF
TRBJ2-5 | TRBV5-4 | CASSPGTSGGVETQYF
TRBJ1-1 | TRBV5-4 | CASSRDRGRGTEAFF
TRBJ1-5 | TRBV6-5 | CASSPRGVQPQHF
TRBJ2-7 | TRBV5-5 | CASSGRAAPYEQYF
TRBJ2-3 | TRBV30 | CAWSVRGRGRTDTQYF
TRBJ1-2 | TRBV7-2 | CASSPPGNYGYTF
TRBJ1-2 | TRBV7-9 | CATPGVGYGYTF
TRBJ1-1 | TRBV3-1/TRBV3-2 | CASSLGTGNTEAFF
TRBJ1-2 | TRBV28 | CASSFRGLGYTF
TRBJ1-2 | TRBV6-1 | CASSEWQTSNYGYTF
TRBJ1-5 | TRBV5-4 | CASSLLPPGTLFQPQHF
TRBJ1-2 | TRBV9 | CASSVQRTGGNYGYTF
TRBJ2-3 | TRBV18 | CASSPRQGGADTQYF
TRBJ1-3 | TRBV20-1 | CSASDFSGNTIYF
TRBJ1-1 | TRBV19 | CASSIGQGRRTEAFF
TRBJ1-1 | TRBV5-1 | CASSGELNTEAFF
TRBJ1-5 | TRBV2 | CASSDPGLQNQPQHF
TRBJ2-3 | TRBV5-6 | CASSLGPGTGNSRDTQYF
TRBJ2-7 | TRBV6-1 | CASSDVDRDEQYF
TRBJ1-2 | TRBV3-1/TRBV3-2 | CASSQLSPGTGGGYTF
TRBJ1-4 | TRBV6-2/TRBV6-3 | CASSKRGHAATNEKLFF
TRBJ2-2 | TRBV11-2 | CASSFGLNTGELFF
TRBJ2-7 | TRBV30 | CAWGTGNHEQYF
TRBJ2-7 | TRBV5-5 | CASSQRLAGAREQYF
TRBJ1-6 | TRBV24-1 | CATRRDRGRSPLHF
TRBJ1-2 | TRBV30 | CAWSNRAGRAYGYTF
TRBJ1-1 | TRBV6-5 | CASSYDRSDTGTEAFF
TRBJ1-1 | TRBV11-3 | CASSLGGQVNTEAFF
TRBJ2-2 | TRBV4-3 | CASSQDLAGSFSTGELFF
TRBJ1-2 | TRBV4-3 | CASSRTGGDDYGYTF
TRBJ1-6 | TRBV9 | CASARLQGGSPLHF
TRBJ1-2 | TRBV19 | CASSIDPLAHGYTF
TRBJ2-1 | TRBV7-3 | CASSAQGEVMDEQFF